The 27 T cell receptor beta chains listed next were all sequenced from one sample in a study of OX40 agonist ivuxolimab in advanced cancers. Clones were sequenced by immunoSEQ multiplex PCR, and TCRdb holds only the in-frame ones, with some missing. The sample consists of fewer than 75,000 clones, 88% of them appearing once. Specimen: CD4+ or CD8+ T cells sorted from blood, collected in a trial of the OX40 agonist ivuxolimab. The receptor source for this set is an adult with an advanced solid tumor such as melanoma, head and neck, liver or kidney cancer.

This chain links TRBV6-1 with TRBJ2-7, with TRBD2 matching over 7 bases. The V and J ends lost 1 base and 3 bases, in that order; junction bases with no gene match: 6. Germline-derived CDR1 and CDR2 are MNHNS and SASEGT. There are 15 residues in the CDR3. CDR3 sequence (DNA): TGTGCCAGCAGTGAAGTTGGGCGGGGGAGCTACGAGCAGTACTTC. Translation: CASSEVGRGSYEQYF.

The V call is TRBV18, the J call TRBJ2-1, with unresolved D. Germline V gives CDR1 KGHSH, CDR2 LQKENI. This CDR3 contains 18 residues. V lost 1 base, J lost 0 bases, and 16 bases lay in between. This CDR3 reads CASSPRVVNGFSYNEQFF. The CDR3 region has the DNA TGTGCCAGCTCACCACGGGTTGTAAACGGATTCTCCTACAATGAGCAGTTCTTC.

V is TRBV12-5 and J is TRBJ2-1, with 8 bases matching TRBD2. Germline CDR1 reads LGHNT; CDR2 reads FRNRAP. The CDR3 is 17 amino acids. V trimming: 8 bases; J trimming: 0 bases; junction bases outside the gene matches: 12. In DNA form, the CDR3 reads TGTGCTAGTAGCTCCGAACGGGGGGGTGGCTCCTACAATGAGCAGTTCTTC. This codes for CASSSERGGGSYNEQFF.

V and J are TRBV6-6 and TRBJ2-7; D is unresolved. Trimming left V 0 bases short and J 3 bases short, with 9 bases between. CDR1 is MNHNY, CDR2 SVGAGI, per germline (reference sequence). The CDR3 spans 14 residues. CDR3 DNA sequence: TGTGCCAGCAGTTACTCTGCACAGAACTACGAGCAGTACTTC. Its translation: CASSYSAQNYEQYF.

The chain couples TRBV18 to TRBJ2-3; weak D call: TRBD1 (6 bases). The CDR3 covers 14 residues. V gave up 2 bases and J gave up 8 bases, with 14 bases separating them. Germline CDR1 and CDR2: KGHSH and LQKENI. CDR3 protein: CASSPVSGDSTQYF. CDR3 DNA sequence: TGTGCCAGCTCACCAGTCTCAGGGGATAGTACGCAGTATTTT. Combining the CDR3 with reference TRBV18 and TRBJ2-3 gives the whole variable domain NAGVMQNPRHLVRRRGQEARLRCSPMKGHSHVYWYRQLPEEGLKFMVYLQKENIIDESGMPKERFSAEFPKEGPSILRIQQVVRGDSAAYFCASSPVSGDSTQYFGPGTRLTVL.

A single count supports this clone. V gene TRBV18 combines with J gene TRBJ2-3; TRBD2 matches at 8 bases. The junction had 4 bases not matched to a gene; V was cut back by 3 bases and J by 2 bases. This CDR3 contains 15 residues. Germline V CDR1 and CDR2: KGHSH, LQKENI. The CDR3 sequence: CASSPVREATDTQYF. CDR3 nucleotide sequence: TGTGCCAGCTCACCTGTGCGGGAGGCCACAGATACGCAGTATTTT. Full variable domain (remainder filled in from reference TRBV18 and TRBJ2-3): NAGVMQNPRHLVRRRGQEARLRCSPMKGHSHVYWYRQLPEEGLKFMVYLQKENIIDESGMPKERFSAEFPKEGPSILRIQQVVRGDSAAYFCASSPVREATDTQYFGPGTRLTVL.

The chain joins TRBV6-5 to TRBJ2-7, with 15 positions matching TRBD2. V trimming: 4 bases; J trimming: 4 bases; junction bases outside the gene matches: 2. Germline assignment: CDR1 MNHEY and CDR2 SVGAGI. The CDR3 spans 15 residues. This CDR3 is CASSLGLAGGYEQYF. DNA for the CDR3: TGTGCCAGCAGTTTGGGACTAGCGGGAGGTTACGAGCAGTACTTC.

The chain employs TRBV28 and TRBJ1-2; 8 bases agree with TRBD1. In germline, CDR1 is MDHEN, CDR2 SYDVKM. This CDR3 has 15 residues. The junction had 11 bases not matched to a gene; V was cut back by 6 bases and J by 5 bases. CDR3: CASSSVAGGFYGYTF. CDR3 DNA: TGTGCCAGCAGCTCCGTAGCAGGGGGCTTTTATGGCTACACCTTC.

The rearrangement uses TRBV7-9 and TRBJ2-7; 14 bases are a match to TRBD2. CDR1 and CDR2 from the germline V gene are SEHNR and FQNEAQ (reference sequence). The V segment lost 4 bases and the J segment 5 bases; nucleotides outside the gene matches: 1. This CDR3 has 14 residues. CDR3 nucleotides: TGTGCCAGCAGCTGGGGACTAGCGGGAGACGAGCAGTACTTC. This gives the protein CASSWGLAGDEQYF.

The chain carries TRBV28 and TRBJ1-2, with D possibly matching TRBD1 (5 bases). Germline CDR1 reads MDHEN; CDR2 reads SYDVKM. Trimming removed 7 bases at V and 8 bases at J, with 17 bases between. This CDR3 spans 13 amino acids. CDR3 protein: CASNAGGFDGYTF. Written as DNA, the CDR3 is TGTGCCAGCAACGCGGGGGGTTTCGACGGCTACACCTTC.

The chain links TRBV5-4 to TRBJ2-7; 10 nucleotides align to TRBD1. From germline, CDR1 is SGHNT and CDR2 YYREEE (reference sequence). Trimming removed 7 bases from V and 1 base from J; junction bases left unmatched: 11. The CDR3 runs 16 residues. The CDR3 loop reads CASSAGQGVISYEQYF. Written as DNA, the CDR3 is TGTGCCAGCTCCGCTGGACAGGGGGTAATATCCTACGAGCAGTACTTC.

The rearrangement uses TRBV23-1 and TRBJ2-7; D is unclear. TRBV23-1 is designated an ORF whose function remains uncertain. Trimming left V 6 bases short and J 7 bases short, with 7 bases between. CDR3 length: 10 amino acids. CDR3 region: CASRETEQYF. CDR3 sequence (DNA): TGCGCCAGCAGAGAGACGGAGCAGTACTTC.

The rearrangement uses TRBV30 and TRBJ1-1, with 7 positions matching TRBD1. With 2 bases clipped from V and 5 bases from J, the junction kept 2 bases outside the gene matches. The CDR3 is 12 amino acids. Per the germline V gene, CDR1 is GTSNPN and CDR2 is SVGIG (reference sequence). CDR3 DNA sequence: TGTGCCTGGAGTCCAGGGGGGACTGAAGCTTTCTTT. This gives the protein CAWSPGGTEAFF.

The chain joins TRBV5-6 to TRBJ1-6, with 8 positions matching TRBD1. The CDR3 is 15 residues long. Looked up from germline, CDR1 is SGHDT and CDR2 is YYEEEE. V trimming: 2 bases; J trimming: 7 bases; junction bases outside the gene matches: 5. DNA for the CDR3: TGTGCCAGCAGCTTCGGACAGGGTCGGAATTCACCCCTCCACTTT. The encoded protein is CASSFGQGRNSPLHF.

CDR3 nucleotides: TGTGCCTGGAGTGTAACAGCGAACACTGAAGCTTTCTTT. Amino acids: CAWSVTANTEAFF. The J gene is TRBJ1-1, the V gene TRBV30; D remains unclear. V gave up 0 bases and J gave up 1 base, with 6 bases separating them. The CDR3 spans 13 residues. In germline, CDR1 is GTSNPN, CDR2 SVGIG (reference sequence). Full variable domain (rest looked up from reference TRBV30 and TRBJ1-1): SQTIHQWPATLVQPVGSPLSLECTVEGTSNPNLYWYRQAAGRGLQLLFYSVGIGQISSEVPQNLSASRPQDRQFILSSKKLLLSDSGFYLCAWSVTANTEAFFGQGTRLTVV.

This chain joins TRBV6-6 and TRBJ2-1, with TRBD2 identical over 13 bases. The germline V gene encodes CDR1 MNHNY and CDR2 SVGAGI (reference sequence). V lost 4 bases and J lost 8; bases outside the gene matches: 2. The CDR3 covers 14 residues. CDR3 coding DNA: TGTGCCAGCAGTTTGGGACTAGCGGGATATGAGCAGTTCTTC. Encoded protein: CASSLGLAGYEQFF.

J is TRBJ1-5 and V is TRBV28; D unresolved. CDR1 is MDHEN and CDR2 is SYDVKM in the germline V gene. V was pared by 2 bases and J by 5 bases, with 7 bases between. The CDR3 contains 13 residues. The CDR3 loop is CASSLRVDQPQHF. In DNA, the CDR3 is TGTGCCAGCAGTTTACGGGTAGATCAGCCCCAGCATTTT.

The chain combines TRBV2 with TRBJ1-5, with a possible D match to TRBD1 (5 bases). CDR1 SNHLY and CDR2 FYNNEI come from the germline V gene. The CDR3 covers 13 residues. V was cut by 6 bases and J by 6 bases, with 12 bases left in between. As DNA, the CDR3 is TGTGCCAGCAGCGCGACAGTAGGTCAGCCCCAGCATTTT. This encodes CASSATVGQPQHF.

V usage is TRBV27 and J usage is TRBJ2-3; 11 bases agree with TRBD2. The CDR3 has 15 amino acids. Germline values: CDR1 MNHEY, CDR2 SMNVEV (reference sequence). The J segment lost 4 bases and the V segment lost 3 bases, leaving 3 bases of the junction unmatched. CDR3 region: CASSFGTSGSDTQYF. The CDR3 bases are TGTGCCAGCAGTTTCGGGACTAGCGGCTCAGATACGCAGTATTTT.

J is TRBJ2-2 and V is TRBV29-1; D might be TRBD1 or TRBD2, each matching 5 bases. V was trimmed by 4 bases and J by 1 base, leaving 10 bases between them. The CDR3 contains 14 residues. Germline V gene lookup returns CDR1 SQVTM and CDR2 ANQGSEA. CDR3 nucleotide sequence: TGCAGCGTTGTAGGGGAGATGAACACCGGGGAGCTGTTTTTT. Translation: CSVVGEMNTGELFF.

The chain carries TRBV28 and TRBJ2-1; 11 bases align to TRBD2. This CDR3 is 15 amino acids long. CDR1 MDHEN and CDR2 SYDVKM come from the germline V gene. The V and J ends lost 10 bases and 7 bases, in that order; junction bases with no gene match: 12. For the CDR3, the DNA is TGTGCCATTCAACCGGCTAGCGGGAGGTGGAATGAGCAGTTCTTC. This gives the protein CAIQPASGRWNEQFF.

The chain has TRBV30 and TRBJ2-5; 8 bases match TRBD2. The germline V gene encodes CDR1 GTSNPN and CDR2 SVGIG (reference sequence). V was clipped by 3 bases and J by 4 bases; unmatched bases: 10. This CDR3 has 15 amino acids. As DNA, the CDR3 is TGTGCCTGGAGCTCATTAGCGGGAACCCCAGAGACCCAGTACTTC. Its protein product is CAWSSLAGTPETQYF.

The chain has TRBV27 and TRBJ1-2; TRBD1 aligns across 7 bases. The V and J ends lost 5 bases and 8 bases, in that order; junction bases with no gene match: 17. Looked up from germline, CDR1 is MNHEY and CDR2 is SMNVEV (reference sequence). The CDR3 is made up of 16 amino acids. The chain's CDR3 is CASSNLRGTAVEGYTF. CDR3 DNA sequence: TGTGCCAGCAGTAATCTCCGGGGGACAGCCGTTGAAGGCTACACCTTC.

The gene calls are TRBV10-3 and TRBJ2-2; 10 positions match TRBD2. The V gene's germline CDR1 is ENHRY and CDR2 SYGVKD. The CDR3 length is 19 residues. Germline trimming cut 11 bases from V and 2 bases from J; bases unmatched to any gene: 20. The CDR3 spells CASTGIGEREGANTGELFF. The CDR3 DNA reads TGTGCCTCCACCGGAATAGGAGAGCGGGAGGGCGCAAACACCGGGGAGCTGTTTTTT.

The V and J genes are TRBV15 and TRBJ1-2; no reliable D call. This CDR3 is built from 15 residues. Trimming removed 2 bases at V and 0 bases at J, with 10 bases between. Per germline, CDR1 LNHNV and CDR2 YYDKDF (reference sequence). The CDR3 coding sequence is TGTGCCACCAGCAGAACGATGGCGTCTAACTATGGCTACACCTTC. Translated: CATSRTMASNYGYTF.

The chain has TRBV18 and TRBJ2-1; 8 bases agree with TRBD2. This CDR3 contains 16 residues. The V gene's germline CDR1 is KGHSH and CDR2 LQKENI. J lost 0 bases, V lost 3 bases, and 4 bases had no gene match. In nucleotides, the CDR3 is TGTGCCAGCTCACCTGGACTAGCCATCTCCTACAATGAGCAGTTCTTC. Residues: CASSPGLAISYNEQFF.

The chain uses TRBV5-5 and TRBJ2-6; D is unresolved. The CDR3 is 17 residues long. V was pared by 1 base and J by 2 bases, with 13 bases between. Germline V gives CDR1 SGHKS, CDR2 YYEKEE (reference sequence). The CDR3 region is CASSLISTVTGANVLTF. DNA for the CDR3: TGTGCCAGCAGCTTGATCTCTACAGTAACTGGGGCCAACGTCCTGACTTTC.